The 14 T cell receptor beta chains listed next were all sequenced from one sample in a study of neurological immune-mediated disorders. Using its own MiXCR run on the 5' RACE reads, TCRdb lists one record per CDR3 protein. The sample carries about 55,000 distinct CDR3 sequences, approximately 4.1% recorded once. The material sequenced was PBMCs. These TCRs come from a man aged 45 to 65 with multiple sclerosis.

Many counts were recorded for this clonotype. This chain uses TRBV9 with TRBJ2-7; D not resolved. Germline CDR1 reads SGDLS; CDR2 reads YYNGEE. The V end was cut by 0 bases, the J end by 3 bases, with 7 bases between. The CDR3 has 13 amino acids. CDR3 sequence: CASSVGDFYEQYF. CDR3 nucleotide sequence: TGTGCCAGCAGCGTAGGGGATTTCTACGAGCAGTACTTC. Full variable domain (remainder filled in from reference TRBV9 and TRBJ2-7): DSGVTQTPKHLITATGQRVTLRCSPRSGDLSVYWYQQSLDQGLQFLIQYYNGEERAKGNILERFSAQQFPDLHSELNLSSLELGDSALYFCASSVGDFYEQYFGPGTRLTVT.

This clonotype has a count of ten or more. The V and J genes are TRBV20-1 and TRBJ2-1, with 12 bases aligning to TRBD2. Trimming cost V 1 base and J 5 bases; bases outside gene matches: 15. The CDR3 length is 19 residues. Germline CDR1 is DFQATT and CDR2 is SNEGSKA (reference sequence). CDR3 DNA sequence: TGCAGTGCTAGAGGGACCGGGACTAGCGGGCCCTCTGGACACAATGAGCAGTTCTTC. This sequence encodes CSARGTGTSGPSGHNEQFF.

In this sample, this clonotype turned up many times. At one of its ends the junction is not consistent with the germline gene, which may arise from a read error. This rearrangement joins TRBV28 to TRBJ1-5; 7 bases align to TRBD1. This CDR3 comprises 16 residues. Looked up from germline, CDR1 is MDHEN and CDR2 is SYDVKM. The DNA of the CDR3 is TGTGCCAGCACTTTTAAGGGACAGAGTTTCGATCAGCCCCAGAATTTT. Its protein product is CASTFKGQSFDQPQNF.

This clonotype was counted many times. The V call is TRBV6-2 or TRBV6-3, the J call TRBJ2-1; no firm D call. The CDR3 length is 11 residues. Germline CDR1 reads MNHEY; CDR2 reads SVGEGT. V lost 5 bases and J lost 9, with 8 bases in between. The CDR3 reads CASSEHSEQFF. The CDR3 coding sequence is TGTGCCAGCAGTGAGCATAGTGAGCAGTTCTTC.

This clonotype appeared a single time. The chain recombines TRBV11-3 with TRBJ2-3; TRBD1 matches 8 bases. Per germline, CDR1 SGHNT and CDR2 YENEEA. V shed 4 bases, J shed 5 bases, and the junction held 5 bases outside the gene matches. The CDR3 has 14 amino acids. CDR3 residues: CASSSTGGGDTQYF. DNA of the CDR3: TGTGCCAGCAGCTCCACAGGGGGTGGAGATACGCAGTATTTT.

In this sample, this clonotype turned up many times. This sequence joins TRBV2 and TRBJ2-2, with a tentative D call TRBD2 (5 bases). The germline V gene has CDR1 SNHLY and CDR2 FYNNEI. V gave up 2 bases and J gave up 4 bases, with 11 bases separating them. The CDR3 has 15 amino acids. CDR3 nucleotides: TGTGCCAGCAGTGAATGGCGGGCTAGCACCGGGGAGCTGTTTTTT. The encoded protein is CASSEWRASTGELFF.

This clonotype was recorded many times. The chain combines TRBV5-1 with TRBJ2-5; D is perhaps TRBD1 (7 bases). The germline V gene has CDR1 SGHRS and CDR2 YFSETQ. The V end lost 7 bases, the J end lost 6 bases, and 22 bases lay between the germline ends. CDR3 length: 15 amino acids. The CDR3 DNA follows: TGCGCCAGCTCCTTTGGAGGGGGCGACGGAAAGACCCAGTACTTC. Translating gives CASSFGGGDGKTQYF.

The table lists this clonotype with many counts. V is TRBV14 and J is TRBJ2-5, with 11 bases fitting TRBD2. Germline V CDR1 and CDR2: SGHDN, FVKESK. V was clipped by 2 bases and J by 5 bases; unmatched bases: 7. The CDR3 is 16 amino acids. CDR3 loop: CASSQTSGRSWETQYF. The CDR3 bases are TGTGCCAGCAGCCAAACTAGCGGGAGATCCTGGGAGACCCAGTACTTC.

In this sample, this clonotype turned up many times. V usage is TRBV20-1 and J usage is TRBJ2-5; 12 bases are a match to TRBD2. This CDR3 region has 14 residues. Germline trimming cut 4 bases from V and 5 bases from J; bases unmatched to any gene: 5. CDR1 is DFQATT, CDR2 SNEGSKA, per germline (reference sequence). CDR3 sequence: CSATSGRALETQYF. The CDR3 DNA reads as TGCAGTGCTACTAGCGGGAGGGCCTTGGAGACCCAGTACTTC.

The sample holds many counts of this clonotype. The CDR3 region is CASSQDLGSFYEQYF. The CDR3 coding sequence is TGTGCCAGCAGCCAAGATCTTGGATCCTTCTACGAGCAGTACTTC. The chain is built from TRBV4-2 and TRBJ2-7; D call uncertain. Trimming left V 0 bases short and J 3 bases short, with 12 bases between. The CDR3 extends over 15 amino acids. From germline, CDR1 is LGHNA and CDR2 YNFKEQ.

This clonotype has ten or more counts. The limits of the CDR3 on the DNA are not certain, so only TCRdb's listed CDR3 is given. The chain is built from TRBV28 and TRBJ2-2; the table's TRBD1 call for D was not verified on the DNA. The CDR3 adds up to 14 amino acids, both ends counted. Germline V lookup: CDR1 MDHEN, CDR2 SYDVKM. CDR3 amino acids: CATQVSLNTGELFF.

This clonotype was seen at least ten times. V gene TRBV30 combines with J gene TRBJ2-2; 10 bases are a match to TRBD1. In germline, CDR1 is GTSNPN, CDR2 SVGIG (reference sequence). The V and J ends lost 4 bases and 6 bases, in that order; junction bases with no gene match: 8. The CDR3 consists of 15 residues. The CDR3 DNA is TGTGCCTGGATACCGGGACAGGGGCTTGCCGGGGAGCTGTTTTTT. This gives the protein CAWIPGQGLAGELFF.

The table lists this clonotype with many counts. This chain joins TRBV15 and TRBJ1-1; D uncertain. There are 13 residues in the CDR3. The germline CDR1 and CDR2 sequences are LNHNV and YYDKDF (reference sequence). Trimming took 4 bases from V and 2 from J, leaving 8 bases between them. This CDR3 reads CATSIRVNTEAFF. The CDR3 DNA reads TGTGCCACCAGCATAAGGGTTAACACTGAAGCTTTCTTT.

Many counts were recorded for this clonotype. The chain has TRBV7-9 and TRBJ2-1; D is undetermined. Trimming removed 1 base from V and 3 bases from J, with 4 bases in between. Looked up from germline, CDR1 is SEHNR and CDR2 is FQNEAQ (reference sequence). The CDR3 sequence is 13 residues long. For the CDR3, the DNA is TGTGCCAGCAGCTTAGTTGTCTACAATGAGCAGTTCTTC. The encoded protein is CASSLVVYNEQFF.